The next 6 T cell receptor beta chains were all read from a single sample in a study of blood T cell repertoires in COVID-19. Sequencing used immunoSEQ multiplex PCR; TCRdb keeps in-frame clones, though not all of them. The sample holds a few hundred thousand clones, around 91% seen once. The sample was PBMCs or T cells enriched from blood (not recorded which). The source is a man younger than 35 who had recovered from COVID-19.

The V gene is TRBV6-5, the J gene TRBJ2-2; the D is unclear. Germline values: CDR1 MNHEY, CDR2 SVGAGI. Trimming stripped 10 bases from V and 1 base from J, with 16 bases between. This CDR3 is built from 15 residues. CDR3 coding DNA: TGTGCCACACTTTTGACACAGTTGAACACCGGGGAGCTGTTTTTT. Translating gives CATLLTQLNTGELFF.

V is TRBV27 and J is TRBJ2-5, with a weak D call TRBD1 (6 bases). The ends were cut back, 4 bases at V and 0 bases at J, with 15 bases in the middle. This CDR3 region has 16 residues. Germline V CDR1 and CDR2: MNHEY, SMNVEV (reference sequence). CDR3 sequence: CASSSTQGSYQETQYF. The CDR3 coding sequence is TGTGCCAGCAGTTCTACACAGGGCTCCTACCAAGAGACCCAGTACTTC.

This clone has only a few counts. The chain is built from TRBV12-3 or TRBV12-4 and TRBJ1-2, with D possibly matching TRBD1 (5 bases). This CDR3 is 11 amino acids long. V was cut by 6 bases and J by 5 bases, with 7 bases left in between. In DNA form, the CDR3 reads TGTGCCAGCAGCCCAGGGTATGGCTACACCTTC. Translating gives CASSPGYGYTF.

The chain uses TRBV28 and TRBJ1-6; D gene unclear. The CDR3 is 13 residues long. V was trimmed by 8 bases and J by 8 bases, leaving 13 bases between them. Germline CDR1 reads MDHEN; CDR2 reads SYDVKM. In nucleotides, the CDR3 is TGTGCCAGCGACGGAGGCATCCATTCACCCCTCCACTTT. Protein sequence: CASDGGIHSPLHF. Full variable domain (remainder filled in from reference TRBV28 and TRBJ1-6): DVKVTQSSRYLVKRTGEKVFLECVQDMDHENMFWYRQDPGLGLRLIYFSYDVKMKEKGDIPEGYSVSREKKERFSLILESASTNQTSMYLCASDGGIHSPLHFGNGTRLTVT.

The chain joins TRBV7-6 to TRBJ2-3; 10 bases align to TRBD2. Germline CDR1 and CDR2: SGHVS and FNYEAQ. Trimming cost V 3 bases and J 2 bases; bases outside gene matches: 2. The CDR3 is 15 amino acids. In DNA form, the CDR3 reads TGTGCCAGCAGCTTTAGCGGGGGGTTCACAGATACGCAGTATTTT. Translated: CASSFSGGFTDTQYF.

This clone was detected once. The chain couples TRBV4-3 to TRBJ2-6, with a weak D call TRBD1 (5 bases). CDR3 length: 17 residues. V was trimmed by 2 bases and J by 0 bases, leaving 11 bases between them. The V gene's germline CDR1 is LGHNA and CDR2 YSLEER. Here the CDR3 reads CASSQRGRFSGANVLTF. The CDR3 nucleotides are TGCGCCAGCAGCCAAAGGGGCAGGTTCTCTGGGGCCAACGTCCTGACTTTC.